Shown below are 13 T cell receptor beta chains from a single sample sequenced in a study of blood T cell repertoires in COVID-19. TCRdb's table, derived via immunoSEQ multiplex PCR, lists solely in-frame clones and lacks some. The sample has 120,000 or so clones, 70% to 85% seen once. Sequencing used peripheral blood. The source is a woman between 50 and 59 years old with acute or convalescent COVID-19.

V gene TRBV19 combines with J gene TRBJ1-2; D is ambiguous. This CDR3 contains 14 residues. The V gene lost 7 bases and the J gene lost 1 base, with 13 bases spanning the gap. Germline V gene data show CDR1 as LNHDA and CDR2 as SQIVND (reference sequence). CDR3 bases: TGTGCCAGTATCAAAGATCCGCGTAACTATGGCTACACCTTC. Protein: CASIKDPRNYGYTF.

The gene calls are TRBV3-1 (or the pseudogene TRBV3-2) and TRBJ1-1; no reliable D call. Trimming stripped 3 bases from V and 1 base from J, with 12 bases between. Per the germline V gene, CDR1 is LGHDT and CDR2 is YNNKEL (reference sequence). There are 15 residues in the CDR3. CDR3 bases: TGTGCCAGCAGCCACTCTACGTCACCGAACACTGAAGCTTTCTTT. Translating gives CASSHSTSPNTEAFF.

The CDR3 protein is CASSPGPLREQYF. The CDR3 DNA sequence: TGTGCCAGCAGCCCCGGTCCCCTCCGGGAGCAGTACTTC. V gene TRBV7-2 combines with J gene TRBJ2-7; D is ambiguous. Germline lookup yields CDR1 SGHTA and CDR2 FQGNSA. The CDR3 is made up of 13 amino acids. Trimming removed 5 bases at V and 7 bases at J, with 15 bases between.

The J gene is TRBJ1-1, the V gene TRBV6-2 or TRBV6-3; 10 positions agree with TRBD1. CDR1 and CDR2 (germline): MNHEY, SVGEGT. V lost 4 bases and J lost 7; bases outside the gene matches: 6. This CDR3 is 14 amino acids long. The CDR3: CASSWGQGIGEAFF. CDR3 sequence (DNA): TGTGCCAGCAGTTGGGGACAGGGGATCGGTGAAGCTTTCTTT.

The V and J genes are TRBV10-3 and TRBJ1-1; TRBD1 agrees at 10 bases. The CDR3 is 15 residues long. Germline values: CDR1 ENHRY, CDR2 SYGVKD. Unmatched junction bases numbered 4, after V lost 2 bases and J lost 4 bases. CDR3 amino acids: CAISEMGTGATEAFF. The CDR3 DNA is TGTGCCATCAGTGAGATGGGGACAGGGGCCACTGAAGCTTTCTTT.

The CDR3 protein is CATSESTAASGANVLTF. CDR3 in DNA: TGTGCCACCAGTGAGTCAACTGCCGCCTCTGGGGCCAACGTCCTGACTTTC. The gene calls are TRBV24-1 and TRBJ2-6; no clear D. The CDR3 spans 17 residues. Trimming left V 4 bases short and J 0 bases short, with 12 bases between. Per the germline V gene, CDR1 is KGHDR and CDR2 is SFDVKD.

The V and J genes are TRBV7-6 and TRBJ1-4; TRBD1 matches 7 bases. J was trimmed by 7 bases and V by 1 base; bases with no gene match: 3. CDR1 and CDR2 (germline): SGHVS, FNYEAQ. CDR3 size: 14 residues. For the CDR3, the DNA is TGTGCCAGCAGCTTAGGACAGGGTTCTGAAAAACTGTTTTTT. It codes for CASSLGQGSEKLFF. Full variable domain (rest looked up from reference TRBV7-6 and TRBJ1-4): GAGVSQSPRYKVTKRGQDVALRCDPISGHVSLYWYRQALGQGPEFLTYFNYEAQQDKSGLPNDRFSAERPEGSISTLTIQRTEQRDSAMYRCASSLGQGSEKLFFGSGTQLSVL.

The chain recombines TRBV6-2 or TRBV6-3 with TRBJ2-4; 8 positions agree with TRBD2. Unmatched junction bases numbered 11, after V lost 3 bases and J lost 7 bases. This CDR3 contains 16 residues. Germline-derived CDR1 and CDR2 are MNHEY and SVGEGT. The CDR3 DNA reads as TGTGCCAGCAGTTATTTCGGGGGGCAGCGGGGGAACATTCAGTACTTC. Encoded protein: CASSYFGGQRGNIQYF.

The rearrangement uses TRBV4-1 and TRBJ1-5; 10 positions agree with TRBD1. With 6 bases clipped from V and 9 bases from J, the junction kept 14 bases outside the gene matches. The CDR3 is made up of 16 amino acids. Germline lookup yields CDR1 MGHRA and CDR2 YSYEKL. CDR3 DNA: TGCGCCAGCAGACCCGACAGGGGGCGACCGACGATGCCCCAGCATTTT. Protein: CASRPDRGRPTMPQHF.

This chain links TRBV5-1 with TRBJ2-1; tentatively, D is TRBD1 (6 bases). The V gene's germline CDR1 is SGHRS and CDR2 YFSETQ. The CDR3 extends over 15 amino acids. With 7 bases removed from V and 6 bases from J, the gap between germline ends came to 20 bases. The CDR3: CASGKDRLDGNEQFF. CDR3 nucleotide sequence: TGCGCCAGCGGAAAAGACAGGTTGGATGGCAATGAGCAGTTCTTC.

CDR3 nucleotides: TGTGCCAGCAGCCCAGCGGGGGGGCACGGGGAGCTGTTTTTT. This gives the protein CASSPAGGHGELFF. The genes are TRBV5-6 and TRBJ2-2, with TRBD2 matching over 10 bases. The CDR3 sequence is 14 residues long. The J segment lost 7 bases and the V segment lost 4 bases, leaving 4 bases of the junction unmatched. Germline V CDR1 and CDR2: SGHDT, YYEEEE. Supplemented by reference TRBV5-6 and TRBJ2-2, the full variable domain reads DAGVTQSPTHLIKTRGQQVTLRCSPKSGHDTVSWYQQALGQGPQFIFQYYEEEERQRGNFPDRFSGHQFPNYSSELNVNALLLGDSALYLCASSPAGGHGELFFGEGSRLTVL.

This clone has only a few counts. V is TRBV7-3 and J is TRBJ1-2; 7 bases match TRBD1. In germline, CDR1 is SGHTA, CDR2 FQGTGA. The CDR3 is 13 residues long. V dropped 6 bases and J dropped 3; count of bases not matched to a gene: 4. The CDR3 region has the DNA TGTGCCAGCAGTAGAGGACAGGACTATGGCTACACCTTC. Amino acids: CASSRGQDYGYTF. Complete variable domain (other parts from reference TRBV7-3 and TRBJ1-2): GAGVSQTPSNKVTEKGKYVELRCDPISGHTALYWYRQSLGQGPEFLIYFQGTGAADDSGLPNDRFFAVRPEGSVSTLKIQRTERGDSAVYLCASSRGQDYGYTFGSGTRLTVV.

In this sample, this clone turned up a few times. The chain uses TRBV29-1 and TRBJ2-7; D gene unclear. Germline V lookup: CDR1 SQVTM, CDR2 ANQGSEA. V was shortened by 0 bases and J by 1 base, with 4 bases between the two germline ends. The CDR3 is 12 residues long. The CDR3 coding sequence is TGCAGCGTTGAAGACCGTTCCTACGAGCAGTACTTC. Residues: CSVEDRSYEQYF.